The 13 T cell receptor beta chains presented below share a single source sample, sequenced in a study of identical twins. TCRdb passed the 5' RACE reads through MiXCR, listing each CDR3 protein once. This sample has around 230,000 distinct CDR3 sequences; 5.5% to 7.5% occur once, and the top ten carry roughly 14%. The same data also went into a second study, on T cells expressing NK-cell markers.

Sequenced: CD8+ T cells sorted from blood. The origin of the receptors is a woman under 30 in good health.

This clonotype came up a few times. The CDR3 nucleotides are TGTGCCAGCAGTCCAGGACTACCAGGCGCTGAAGCTTTCTTT. Encoded protein: CASSPGLPGAEAFF. The chain employs TRBV12-3 or TRBV12-4 and TRBJ1-1; no definite D call. V shed 5 bases and J shed 6 bases, with 16 bases lying between them. This CDR3 has 14 residues.

This clonotype was found a few times. The chain joins TRBV7-9 to TRBJ1-1; a possible D gene is TRBD1 (6 bases). CDR3 length: 16 residues. Trimming cost V 1 base and J 2 bases, with 14 bases left between them. The germline gives CDR1 SEHNR, CDR2 FQNEAQ (reference sequence). CDR3 protein: CASSLGSQGLNTEAFF. The DNA of the CDR3 is TGTGCCAGCAGCTTAGGATCGCAGGGGCTTAACACTGAAGCTTTCTTT.

The chain is built from TRBV28 and TRBJ1-6; D gene ambiguous. The CDR3 consists of 12 residues. The V end lost 2 bases, the J end lost 13 bases, and 9 bases lay between the germline ends. CDR1 MDHEN and CDR2 SYDVKM come from the germline V gene. For the CDR3, the DNA is TGTGCCAGCAGTTTACGAGGGAAGCCCCTCCACTTT. Translated: CASSLRGKPLHF.

The rearrangement links TRBV27 to TRBJ1-1, with D perhaps TRBD1 (5 bases). With 3 bases removed from V and 0 bases from J, the gap between germline ends came to 14 bases. CDR3 size: 16 residues. Germline-derived CDR1 and CDR2 are MNHEY and SMNVEV (reference sequence). The CDR3 sequence: CASSFLQTAMNTEAFF. In DNA form, the CDR3 reads TGTGCCAGCAGTTTTCTCCAGACAGCAATGAACACTGAAGCTTTCTTT.

The chain uses TRBV11-2 and TRBJ2-5; 9 bases map to TRBD2. V shed 1 base, J shed 4 bases, and the junction held 4 bases outside the gene matches. Per the germline V gene, CDR1 is SGHAT and CDR2 is FQNNGV. The CDR3 runs 15 residues. CDR3 bases: TGTGCCAGCAGCTTAGGGCTAGCGGGGCGAGAGACCCAGTACTTC. Amino acid sequence: CASSLGLAGRETQYF.

The chain employs TRBV4-3 and TRBJ1-2; D not certain. Trimming stripped 0 bases from V and 6 bases from J, with 14 bases between. This CDR3 region has 15 residues. The V gene's germline CDR1 is LGHNA and CDR2 YSLEER. This chain's CDR3 is CASSQDSRRVDGYTF. CDR3 DNA: TGCGCCAGCAGCCAAGATTCGAGGAGGGTGGATGGCTACACCTTC.

Many counts were recorded for this clonotype. The chain joins TRBV11-2 to TRBJ2-7; 12 bases line up with TRBD1. With 5 bases clipped from V and 4 bases from J, the junction kept 6 bases outside the gene matches. The germline gives CDR1 SGHAT, CDR2 FQNNGV. The CDR3 is 15 amino acids. CDR3 nucleotides: TGTGCCAGCAGCCACGGGACAGGGGGCGTGTACGAGCAGTACTTC. It yields the protein CASSHGTGGVYEQYF.

V usage is TRBV9 and J usage is TRBJ2-7, with 7 bases fitting TRBD1. Unmatched junction bases numbered 5, after V lost 3 bases and J lost 2 bases. CDR3 length: 14 amino acids. Per the germline V gene, CDR1 is SGDLS and CDR2 is YYNGEE. The CDR3, as DNA: TGTGCCAGCAGCGCCGGGACAGTCGCCTACGAGCAGTACTTC. This translates into CASSAGTVAYEQYF.

V and J are TRBV28 and TRBJ2-1; TRBD2 matches at 11 bases. Trimming cost V 4 bases and J 0 bases; bases outside gene matches: 5. The CDR3 has 17 residues. Germline assignment: CDR1 MDHEN and CDR2 SYDVKM. The CDR3 is CASSSLAGDASYNEQFF. CDR3 DNA: TGTGCCAGCAGTTCACTAGCGGGAGATGCCTCCTACAATGAGCAGTTCTTC.

This clonotype came up a few times. The chain has TRBV30 and TRBJ1-1, with 10 bases lining up with TRBD1. From germline, CDR1 is GTSNPN and CDR2 SVGIG (reference sequence). The length of the CDR3 is 13 residues. With 5 bases clipped from V and 3 bases from J, the junction kept 3 bases outside the gene matches. In nucleotides, the CDR3 is TGTGCCTGGGGGGACAGGGGCGACACTGAAGCTTTCTTT. Its protein product is CAWGDRGDTEAFF.

This clonotype was counted a few times. This chain joins TRBV12-3 or TRBV12-4 and TRBJ1-2; no definite D call. The CDR3 is 15 residues long. Between the trimmed V and J ends, which lost 6 bases and 0 bases, there was a span of 14 bases. CDR3: CASSTGLTANYGYTF. CDR3 sequence (DNA): TGTGCCAGCAGCACGGGCCTTACAGCTAACTATGGCTACACCTTC.

This clonotype was seen many times. CDR3 DNA sequence: TGTGCCAGCAGCTTGGAACCTAACTATGGCTACACCTTC. It yields the protein CASSLEPNYGYTF. The chain has TRBV5-5 and TRBJ1-2, with D hard to call. The CDR3 runs to 13 residues. V lost 0 bases, J lost 0 bases, and 3 bases lay in between. The germline gives CDR1 SGHKS, CDR2 YYEKEE (reference sequence).

This clonotype was picked up many times. V usage is TRBV4-2 and J usage is TRBJ2-5; 10 bases are shared with TRBD2. Germline V gives CDR1 LGHNA, CDR2 YNFKEQ. V was pared by 4 bases and J by 5 bases, with 10 bases of the junction left unmatched. This CDR3 comprises 16 residues. This CDR3 is CASSPRLAGGVETQYF. CDR3 bases: TGTGCCAGCAGCCCCCGACTAGCGGGTGGTGTGGAGACCCAGTACTTC.